The 31 T cell receptor beta chains listed next were all sequenced from one sample in a study of blood T cell repertoires in COVID-19. Clones were sequenced by immunoSEQ multiplex PCR, and TCRdb holds only the in-frame ones, with some missing. The sample holds approximately 160,000 clones, 60% to 80% seen once. Sequenced material: peripheral blood. The receptors come from a man aged 65-85 years with acute or convalescent COVID-19.

J is TRBJ1-2 and V is TRBV6-5; D is ambiguous. The CDR3 covers 13 residues. Trimming took off 0 bases at V and 8 bases at J, with 10 bases between the two ends. Germline V gene data show CDR1 as MNHEY and CDR2 as SVGAGI. The CDR3 region is CASSYSGGRGYTF. The CDR3 bases are TGTGCCAGCAGTTACTCCGGCGGGCGAGGCTACACCTTC.

The chain uses TRBV5-1 and TRBJ1-1; weak D call: TRBD1 (5 bases). V was clipped by 0 bases and J by 0 bases, with 12 bases between them. The CDR3 is 16 residues long. Germline V gives CDR1 SGHRS, CDR2 YFSETQ. CDR3 sequence reads: CASSLVLGGLNTEAFF. Written as DNA, the CDR3 is TGCGCCAGCAGCTTGGTACTGGGGGGATTGAACACTGAAGCTTTCTTT.

This chain uses TRBV18 with TRBJ2-2; D possibly corresponds to TRBD2 (5 bases). With 3 bases removed from V and 1 base from J, the gap between germline ends came to 6 bases. Germline CDR1 is KGHSH and CDR2 is LQKENI. The CDR3 runs to 14 residues. In DNA, the CDR3 is TGTGCCAGCTCACCGGAGGAGAACACCGGGGAGCTGTTTTTT. It yields the protein CASSPEENTGELFF.

CDR3 nucleotide sequence: TGTGCCAGCAGCCAAGACCTTAGCGCCGGGACTAGCGGGGGGCACTCCTACGAGCAGTACTTC. This translates into CASSQDLSAGTSGGHSYEQYF. The chain joins TRBV4-2 to TRBJ2-7, with 15 positions matching TRBD2. The CDR3 runs to 21 residues. Germline values: CDR1 LGHNA, CDR2 YNFKEQ. J lost 0 bases, V lost 0 bases, and 12 bases had no gene match.

This clone was detected a few times. This chain connects TRBV5-4 to TRBJ2-4, with D perhaps TRBD2 (5 bases). Trimming shortened V by 1 base and J by 5 bases, and 10 bases separated the two germline ends. CDR3 size: 14 residues. Per germline, CDR1 SGHNT and CDR2 YYREEE (reference sequence). The CDR3: CASSLIGRENIQYF. The CDR3 bases are TGTGCCAGCAGCTTGATAGGGCGGGAAAACATTCAGTACTTC. Looking up the rest from reference TRBV5-4 and TRBJ2-4 gives the full variable domain: ETGVTQSPTHLIKTRGQQVTLRCSSQSGHNTVSWYQQALGQGPQFIFQYYREEENGRGNFPPRFSGLQFPNYSSELNVNALELDDSALYLCASSLIGRENIQYFGAGTRLSVL.

The chain recombines TRBV6-5 with TRBJ2-7; TRBD1 matches at 7 bases. The CDR3 is made up of 13 amino acids. V shed 4 bases, J shed 3 bases, and the junction held 3 bases outside the gene matches. Germline V lookup: CDR1 MNHEY, CDR2 SVGAGI. The CDR3 DNA reads as TGTGCCAGCAGTTTAGGGACAGACTACGAGCAGTACTTC. Residues: CASSLGTDYEQYF.

The rearrangement uses TRBV19 and TRBJ1-2; 8 positions agree with TRBD1. Germline V gives CDR1 LNHDA, CDR2 SQIVND (reference sequence). V lost 8 bases, J lost 4 bases, and 18 bases stayed unmatched. The CDR3 contains 17 residues. CDR3 loop: CASFPGQGAFFGYGYTF. As DNA, the CDR3 is TGTGCCAGTTTTCCGGGGCAGGGGGCCTTCTTTGGCTATGGCTACACCTTC.

The sample holds a few counts of this clone. This chain uses TRBV10-3 with TRBJ2-2, with D perhaps TRBD2 (5 bases). Germline assignment: CDR1 ENHRY and CDR2 SYGVKD. Between the trimmed V and J ends, which lost 4 bases and 6 bases, there was a span of 9 bases. The CDR3 loop spans 13 amino acids. CDR3 in amino acids: CAISVAEAGELFF. In DNA, the CDR3 is TGTGCCATCAGTGTGGCGGAGGCCGGGGAGCTGTTTTTT.

The chain joins TRBV11-2 to TRBJ1-6; 9 nucleotides agree with TRBD1. Germline-derived CDR1 and CDR2 are SGHAT and FQNNGV. The CDR3 length is 16 residues. Germline trimming cut 3 bases from V and 6 bases from J; bases unmatched to any gene: 6. This CDR3 is CASSLGTGQGNSPLHF. CDR3 DNA: TGTGCCAGCAGCTTGGGTACGGGACAGGGTAATTCACCCCTCCACTTT.

The chain is built from TRBV28 and TRBJ1-1; 9 nucleotides agree with TRBD1. The CDR3 contains 13 residues. Germline-derived CDR1 and CDR2 are MDHEN and SYDVKM. Trimming at V came to 7 bases and at J to 7 bases, leaving 7 bases not matched to a gene. CDR3 region: CASTVQGADEAFF. CDR3 nucleotide sequence: TGTGCCAGCACCGTACAGGGGGCGGATGAAGCTTTCTTT.

The V call is TRBV24-1, the J call TRBJ2-3; D is possibly TRBD1 (6 bases). There are 16 residues in the CDR3. Trimming cost V 3 bases and J 6 bases, with 18 bases left between them. Germline values: CDR1 KGHDR, CDR2 SFDVKD. The CDR3 region is CATSDHGQLNRDTQYF. CDR3 nucleotide sequence: TGTGCCACCAGTGATCACGGACAGCTCAACAGGGATACGCAGTATTTT.

The V gene is TRBV5-1, the J gene TRBJ1-2, with D possibly being TRBD1 (6 bases). The CDR3 extends over 15 amino acids. Germline CDR1 SGHRS, CDR2 YFSETQ. V was trimmed by 0 bases and J by 8 bases, leaving 17 bases between them. This CDR3 reads CASSLASRGTVGYTF. DNA for the CDR3: TGCGCCAGCAGCTTGGCCTCAAGGGGGACGGTGGGCTACACCTTC.

CDR3 region: CASSFLVPSGAFF. CDR3 nucleotide sequence: TGTGCCAGCAGTTTTTTGGTCCCCTCGGGAGCTTTCTTT. The chain joins TRBV12-3 or TRBV12-4 to TRBJ1-1; D remains unclear. The CDR3 runs 13 residues. Between the trimmed V and J ends, which lost 3 bases and 10 bases, there was a span of 15 bases.

The sample holds one count of this clone. This chain connects TRBV9 to TRBJ2-5; 9 nucleotides agree with TRBD1. The CDR3 spans 17 residues. V shed 3 bases and J 7 bases; nucleotides not matched to a gene: 16. CDR1 SGDLS and CDR2 YYNGEE come from the germline V gene. CDR3: CASSGRTTGGPFATQYF. In DNA form, the CDR3 reads TGTGCCAGCAGCGGCCGTACTACAGGGGGCCCCTTTGCGACCCAGTACTTC.

This chain connects TRBV7-8 to TRBJ1-5; D perhaps matches TRBD1 (6 bases). The germline V gene has CDR1 SGHVS and CDR2 FQNEAQ. V was cut by 1 base and J by 6 bases, with 13 bases left in between. This CDR3 region has 15 residues. The CDR3 DNA reads TGTGCCAGCAGCTTAGAGTTAGGGGGAAGTCAGCCCCAGCATTTT. Amino acid sequence: CASSLELGGSQPQHF.

The chain carries TRBV29-1 and TRBJ2-2, with D possibly matching TRBD1 (5 bases). Trimming pared 6 bases from V and 0 bases from J, leaving 14 bases between. Germline V gene sequence: CDR1 SQVTM, CDR2 ANQGSEA. The CDR3 is 15 residues long. CDR3 protein: CSVRTNHANTGELFF. CDR3 DNA sequence: TGCAGCGTGCGGACAAACCATGCGAACACCGGGGAGCTGTTTTTT.

The chain is built from TRBV6-6 and TRBJ2-1, with D perhaps TRBD2 (6 bases). V lost 6 bases to trimming and J lost 3 bases, with 15 bases between them. Germline V gene lookup returns CDR1 MNHNY and CDR2 SVGAGI (reference sequence). This CDR3 has 15 residues. CDR3 amino acids: CASSPGERNYNEQFF. CDR3 DNA sequence: TGTGCCAGCAGCCCGGGGGAGCGGAACTACAATGAGCAGTTCTTC.

The J gene is TRBJ1-6, the V gene TRBV30, with D tentatively TRBD1 (5 bases). The CDR3 runs 14 residues. Looked up from germline, CDR1 is GTSNPN and CDR2 is SVGIG (reference sequence). Trimming took off 0 bases at V and 10 bases at J, with 13 bases between the two ends. The CDR3 DNA reads as TGTGCCTGGAGTGTCTTGGGGCAGGGATCACCCCTCCACTTT. Translating it yields CAWSVLGQGSPLHF.

The V and J genes are TRBV27 and TRBJ2-3, with 13 bases matching TRBD2. V lost 5 bases and J lost 5; bases outside the gene matches: 4. The CDR3 is made up of 15 amino acids. Germline V gene data show CDR1 as MNHEY and CDR2 as SMNVEV (reference sequence). The CDR3 region has the DNA TGTGCCAGCAGTACCGGGACTAGCGGGATAGATACGCAGTATTTT. This gives the protein CASSTGTSGIDTQYF.

V gene TRBV6-5 combines with J gene TRBJ1-1; unclear D gene. The V end lost 7 bases, the J end lost 7 bases, and 16 bases lay between the germline ends. This CDR3 spans 13 amino acids. Germline CDR1 MNHEY, CDR2 SVGAGI. The CDR3 bases are TGTGCCAGCATCAATGGGAGGTCGGGTGAAGCTTTCTTT. Translating it yields CASINGRSGEAFF.

About this clone itself: Germline is not matched at one junction end, which may reflect a read error. This chain joins TRBV7-7 and TRBJ2-3; TRBD2 matches 7 bases. Germline CDR1 is SSHAT and CDR2 is FNYEAQ (reference sequence). This CDR3 contains 13 residues. CDR3 nucleotide sequence: TGTGCTAGCAGCCGCGGGAGAAGCGATACGCAGTATTTT. This encodes CASSRGRSDTQYF. Complete variable domain (other parts from reference TRBV7-7 and TRBJ2-3): GAGVSQSPRYKVTKRGQDVTLRCDPISSHATLYWYQQALGQGPEFLTYFNYEAQPDKSGLPSDRFSAERPEGSISTLTIQRTEQRDSAMYRCASSRGRSDTQYFGPGTRLTVL.

This clone occurred a few times. The V gene is TRBV28, the J gene TRBJ2-7, with TRBD1 as a possible D gene (6 bases). The CDR3 contains 14 residues. Germline V lookup: CDR1 MDHEN, CDR2 SYDVKM. V was shortened by 5 bases and J by 0 bases, with 11 bases between the two germline ends. DNA of the CDR3: TGTGCCAGCAGTACCACAGGGATCTCCTACGAGCAGTACTTC. Protein product: CASSTTGISYEQYF. Using reference TRBV28 and TRBJ2-7 for the parts outside the CDR3, the full variable domain is DVKVTQSSRYLVKRTGEKVFLECVQDMDHENMFWYRQDPGLGLRLIYFSYDVKMKEKGDIPEGYSVSREKKERFSLILESASTNQTSMYLCASSTTGISYEQYFGPGTRLTVT.

The CDR3 nucleotides read TGCGCCAGCAGTGAAGGGGGCCCCACGCAGAATGAGCAGTTCTTC. Amino acids: CASSEGGPTQNEQFF. The rearrangement joins TRBV10-1 to TRBJ2-1; TRBD1 aligns across 7 bases. The CDR3 totals 15 residues. Germline V gene sequence: CDR1 WNHNN, CDR2 SYGVQD (reference sequence). Trimming removed 3 bases from V and 7 bases from J; junction bases left unmatched: 9.

The rearrangement joins TRBV18 to TRBJ1-2, with D tentatively TRBD1 (5 bases). Trimming shortened V by 0 bases and J by 3 bases, and 14 bases separated the two germline ends. The CDR3 covers 16 residues. Germline V gene sequence: CDR1 KGHSH, CDR2 LQKENI. The chain's CDR3 is CASSPPIGAPDYGYTF. As DNA, the CDR3 is TGTGCCAGCTCACCACCGATAGGGGCACCCGACTATGGCTACACCTTC. Looking up the rest from reference TRBV18 and TRBJ1-2 gives the full variable domain: NAGVMQNPRHLVRRRGQEARLRCSPMKGHSHVYWYRQLPEEGLKFMVYLQKENIIDESGMPKERFSAEFPKEGPSILRIQQVVRGDSAAYFCASSPPIGAPDYGYTFGSGTRLTVV.

The chain has TRBV6-5 and TRBJ1-2; 10 bases are shared with TRBD1. The V gene's germline CDR1 is MNHEY and CDR2 SVGAGI. The CDR3 length is 13 residues. The junction had 2 bases not matched to a gene; V was cut back by 2 bases and J by 8 bases. The DNA for the CDR3 is TGTGCCAGCAGTTACGGACAGGGGGTGGGCTACACCTTC. Its translation is CASSYGQGVGYTF.

V gene TRBV28 combines with J gene TRBJ1-2, with 7 bases aligning to TRBD1. Trimming cost V 7 bases and J 4 bases; bases outside gene matches: 6. This CDR3 spans 13 amino acids. Germline-derived CDR1 and CDR2 are MDHEN and SYDVKM. This chain's CDR3 is CASIPRGIYGYTF. In DNA, the CDR3 is TGTGCCAGCATCCCCAGGGGGATCTATGGCTACACCTTC.

This chain connects TRBV7-9 to TRBJ2-1; 12 bases line up with TRBD2. Germline assignment: CDR1 SEHNR and CDR2 FQNEAQ (reference sequence). The V segment lost 7 bases and the J segment 6 bases; nucleotides outside the gene matches: 7. This CDR3 region has 15 residues. The CDR3, as DNA: TGTGCCAGCATCCATTCTAGCGGGAGGGCCAATGAGCAGTTCTTC. This gives the protein CASIHSSGRANEQFF.

Worth noting for this clone: The same CDR3 is also encoded by other DNA sequences in this sample. This chain uses TRBV5-1 with TRBJ1-1, with D maybe TRBD1 (5 bases). CDR3 length: 14 amino acids. Trimming took 0 bases from V and 0 from J, leaving 6 bases between them. Germline V gene sequence: CDR1 SGHRS, CDR2 YFSETQ. CDR3 coding DNA: TGCGCCAGCAGCTTGGAAGGGGTGAACACTGAAGCTTTCTTT. Protein: CASSLEGVNTEAFF. Looking up the rest from reference TRBV5-1 and TRBJ1-1 gives the full variable domain: KAGVTQTPRYLIKTRGQQVTLSCSPISGHRSVSWYQQTPGQGLQFLFEYFSETQRNKGNFPGRFSGRQFSNSRSEMNVSTLELGDSALYLCASSLEGVNTEAFFGQGTRLTVV.

The J gene is TRBJ2-1, the V gene TRBV7-8; 11 bases line up with TRBD2. The CDR3 covers 19 residues. The germline gives CDR1 SGHVS, CDR2 FQNEAQ. Trimming at V came to 0 bases and at J to 1 base, leaving 8 bases not matched to a gene. CDR3 amino acids: CASSLAWTSGPGSYNEQFF. Here the CDR3 DNA reads TGTGCCAGCAGCTTAGCCTGGACTAGCGGGCCCGGGTCCTACAATGAGCAGTTCTTC.

This sequence joins TRBV6-5 and TRBJ2-2; D may be TRBD2 (6 bases). Trimming cost V 0 bases and J 5 bases, with 10 bases left between them. Germline V CDR1 and CDR2: MNHEY, SVGAGI. The length of the CDR3 is 15 residues. CDR3 in amino acids: CASSYSGGPTGELFF. CDR3 DNA: TGTGCCAGCAGTTACTCGGGGGGACCGACCGGGGAGCTGTTTTTT.

The count of this clone is one. The J gene is TRBJ1-2, the V gene TRBV5-1; 9 bases map to TRBD1. Germline V gives CDR1 SGHRS, CDR2 YFSETQ. V gave up 4 bases and J gave up 2 bases; unmatched junction bases: 9. This CDR3 has 16 amino acids. The CDR3 bases are TGCGCCAGCAGCCGCGACTGGGGACAGGGAAACTATGGCTACACCTTC. Its protein is CASSRDWGQGNYGYTF.